The clone carrying this T cell receptor (beta chain) occurred a few times. The target antigen is unknown. Preparation of the TCRbeta library used unique molecular identifiers. TCRdb passed the PCR reads through MiXCR, listing each CDR3 protein once. The sample lists 700,000 to 850,000 distinct CDR3 sequences, roughly 15% occurring once. Germline CDR1 and CDR2: SGHRS and YFSETQ. The CDR3 extends over 12 amino acids. The V end lost 5 bases, the J end lost 5 bases, and 10 bases lay between the germline ends. This entry comes from a study of T-cell reconstitution after alpha-beta-depleted transplantation in children. The study's findings and limits: Alpha-beta T cells present about two months after transplant were reported to originate from several hundred expanded graft clones. T cells produced anew were the main source of T-cell counts and diversity one year after transplant. TCRbeta diversity was high at day 60 in some patients (a result of surviving recipient T cells and thymic progenitors).

This sample comprised PBMCs, mostly from graft donor cells, obtained 360 days after TCRalphabeta/CD19-depleted stem cell transplant. The V and J genes are TRBV5-1 and TRBJ1-2, with D maybe TRBD1 (6 bases). This TCR was sampled from a male patient younger than 18 who had a stem cell transplant for acute lymphoblastic leukemia, so the T cells may come from the graft donor. The chain's CDR3 is CASRVQGYGYTF. Here the CDR3 DNA reads TGCGCCAGCAGGGTCCAGGGGTATGGCTACACCTTC.